The 15 T cell receptor beta chains reported below all come from one sample, sequenced in a study of cytomegalovirus exposure and HLA in healthy donors. With 60 Vbeta and 13 Jbeta primers, the PCR was carried out. Clones were sequenced by immunoSEQ multiplex PCR, and TCRdb holds only the in-frame ones, with some missing. The sample includes about 140,000 clones, around 70% of them seen just once. Sequencing was carried out using PBMCs. The receptors shown here come from a woman in her 30s in good health and CMV-seronegative.

This rearrangement joins TRBV5-1 to TRBJ2-5; no clear D. Per germline, CDR1 SGHRS and CDR2 YFSETQ. The V end was cut by 3 bases, the J end by 4 bases, with 16 bases between. The length of the CDR3 is 15 residues. CDR3 DNA sequence: TGCGCCAGCAGCTCTATGGGCAGTATGATAGAGACCCAGTACTTC. Residues: CASSSMGSMIETQYF.

This clone has only a few counts. The chain has TRBV18 and TRBJ2-7, with 9 bases fitting TRBD2. The ends lost 0 bases at V and 3 bases at J; junction bases unmatched: 6. The CDR3 totals 16 residues. Per the germline V gene, CDR1 is KGHSH and CDR2 is LQKENI. CDR3 loop: CASSPPGGLAHYEQYF. CDR3 in DNA: TGTGCCAGCTCACCACCGGGCGGACTAGCGCACTACGAGCAGTACTTC.

The chain is built from TRBV19 and TRBJ2-3, with 8 bases fitting TRBD2. The CDR3 is 16 amino acids. Per germline, CDR1 LNHDA and CDR2 SQIVND (reference sequence). With 2 bases clipped from V and 0 bases from J, the junction kept 4 bases outside the gene matches. The CDR3 reads CASSIRAGGSTDTQYF. The CDR3 DNA follows: TGTGCCAGTAGTATACGTGCGGGGGGTAGCACAGATACGCAGTATTTT.

The V and J genes are TRBV30 and TRBJ1-6; D gene unclear. The CDR3 has 15 amino acids. Germline V CDR1 and CDR2: GTSNPN, SVGIG (reference sequence). V lost 2 bases, J lost 0 bases, and 8 bases lay in between. DNA for the CDR3: TGTGCCTGGAGTTTGGGGAGCTCCTATAATTCACCCCTCCACTTT. Translation gives CAWSLGSSYNSPLHF.

In its sample, this clone was seen a few times. The chain links TRBV7-2 to TRBJ2-7, with 9 bases matching TRBD2. The junction had 2 bases not matched to a gene; V was cut back by 1 base and J by 4 bases. Germline CDR1 reads SGHTA; CDR2 reads FQGNSA. The CDR3 has 14 residues. The CDR3 DNA is TGTGCCAGCAGCTTAGTAAGCGGGGGGTACGAGCAGTACGTC. This codes for CASSLVSGGYEQYV.

The genes are TRBV28 and TRBJ2-7, with 7 bases aligning to TRBD1. Germline values: CDR1 MDHEN, CDR2 SYDVKM. The length of the CDR3 is 14 residues. The V segment lost 2 bases and the J segment 7 bases; nucleotides outside the gene matches: 8. The CDR3 loop reads CASSLEQGLGEQYF. CDR3 coding DNA: TGTGCCAGCAGTTTAGAACAGGGGTTGGGGGAGCAGTACTTC.

This rearrangement joins TRBV13 to TRBJ2-6, with D perhaps TRBD2 (5 bases). There are 17 residues in the CDR3. The germline V and J ends were trimmed by 2 bases and 0 bases, with 11 bases remaining between them. The germline CDR1 and CDR2 sequences are PRHDT and FYEKMQ (reference sequence). DNA for the CDR3: TGTGCCAGCAGCTTATGGCCAGCGGACTCTGGGGCCAACGTCCTGACTTTC. It specifies CASSLWPADSGANVLTF. The full variable domain, rest sourced from reference TRBV13 and TRBJ2-6, is AAGVIQSPRHLIKEKRETATLKCYPIPRHDTVYWYQQGPGQDPQFLISFYEKMQSDKGSIPDRFSAQQFSDYHSELNMSSLELGDSALYFCASSLWPADSGANVLTFGAGSRLTVL.

The CDR3 DNA is TGTGCCAGCAGTCCGCGGGGGGGCGAGGGCGGCTACACCTTC. Its translation is CASSPRGGEGGYTF. The chain uses TRBV6-6 and TRBJ1-2; possibly TRBD1 for D (6 bases). Per the germline V gene, CDR1 is MNHNY and CDR2 is SVGAGI (reference sequence). V was pared by 5 bases and J by 8 bases, with 18 bases between. The CDR3 is made up of 14 amino acids.

The chain links TRBV6-5 to TRBJ2-5; 9 bases align to TRBD2. The CDR3 is 14 residues long. The trim removed 6 bases at V and 5 bases at J, leaving 7 bases unmatched. In germline, CDR1 is MNHEY, CDR2 SVGAGI. The CDR3 nucleotides read TGTGCCAGCAGCCGCGGGACTAGCTTGGAGACCCAGTACTTC. Amino acids: CASSRGTSLETQYF.

The gene calls are TRBV7-2 and TRBJ2-5; 7 bases are a match to TRBD1. Trimming removed 4 bases from V and 1 base from J; junction bases left unmatched: 6. The CDR3 spans 15 residues. Germline values: CDR1 SGHTA, CDR2 FQGNSA. CDR3 DNA sequence: TGTGCCAGCAGCTACAACGGACAGGCCCAAGAGACCCAGTACTTC. Amino acid sequence: CASSYNGQAQETQYF. The entire variable domain, with the rest obtained from reference TRBV7-2 and TRBJ2-5, is as follows: GAGVSQSPSNKVTEKGKDVELRCDPISGHTALYWYRQSLGQGLEFLIYFQGNSAPDKSGLPSDRFSAERTGGSVSTLTIQRTQQEDSAVYLCASSYNGQAQETQYFGPGTRLLVL.

The genes are TRBV27 and TRBJ2-3, with 12 bases lining up with TRBD2. CDR3 length: 19 residues. V shed 3 bases and J 3 bases; nucleotides not matched to a gene: 13. Germline loops: CDR1 MNHEY, CDR2 SMNVEV (reference sequence). CDR3 in DNA: TGTGCCAGCAGTTTGATAGGCCTAGCGGGAGGGCCACTGACAGATACGCAGTATTTT. This encodes CASSLIGLAGGPLTDTQYF.

The rearrangement links TRBV19 to TRBJ2-4, with TRBD2 matching 9 bases. The CDR3 is 15 residues long. Unmatched junction bases numbered 10, after V lost 4 bases and J lost 9 bases. Germline V gives CDR1 LNHDA, CDR2 SQIVND (reference sequence). Written as DNA, the CDR3 is TGTGCCAGTAGTAGACTAGCGGCCCAAGGGGGCATTCAGTACTTC. Its translation: CASSRLAAQGGIQYF.

This clone has just a few counts. The chain combines TRBV7-6 with TRBJ1-1; 7 nucleotides line up with TRBD1. V shed 5 bases and J 6 bases; nucleotides not matched to a gene: 12. The CDR3 is 15 residues long. Germline CDR1 reads SGHVS; CDR2 reads FNYEAQ. The CDR3 protein is CASSVQGLAVAEAFF. The CDR3 DNA follows: TGTGCCAGCAGCGTACAGGGGTTAGCCGTGGCTGAAGCTTTCTTT.

This clone was seen just once. The V and J genes are TRBV28 and TRBJ2-7; tentatively, D is TRBD1 (5 bases). Deletions cut 3 bases from V and 4 bases from J, with 7 bases between. This CDR3 is 12 amino acids long. Germline V gene lookup returns CDR1 MDHEN and CDR2 SYDVKM. This CDR3 reads CASSFDRYEQYF. The CDR3 coding sequence is TGTGCCAGCAGTTTTGACAGATACGAGCAGTACTTC.

About this clone itself: Compared with germline, one end of the junction differs, possibly owing to a read error. V is TRBV7-7 and J is TRBJ2-5, with D possibly matching TRBD1 (5 bases). Germline CDR1 and CDR2: SSHAT and FNYEAQ (reference sequence). The CDR3 sequence is 12 residues long. In nucleotides, the CDR3 is TGTGCTAGCAGCGCGGACACGGAGACCCAGTACTTC. Its translation: CASSADTETQYF.